One sample yielded the 29 T cell receptor beta chains listed below, sequenced in a study of blood T cells in healthy people across ages. Next came a second PCR, run for about 7 to 11 cycles, which used a sample-barcoded 5' primer along with a J-beta primer mix. MiXCR, run by TCRdb on the 5' RACE reads, gives a single entry per CDR3 protein. This table has hundreds of thousands of distinct CDR3 sequences, approximately 29% appearing once. Input material: blood. These TCRs come from a woman aged 80 or over in good health.

Concerning this clonotype: This may be a read error, as it is one base from a much larger clone. V and J are TRBV6-5 and TRBJ1-1; 7 nucleotides align to TRBD1. The CDR3 has 14 amino acids. Germline V gene sequence: CDR1 MNHEY, CDR2 SVGAGI. J was trimmed by 1 base and V by 2 bases; bases with no gene match: 1. CDR3: CASSYRQGNTEAFF. CDR3 DNA: TGTGCCAGCAGTTACCGACAGGGGAACACTGAAGCTTTCTTT.

Concerning this clonotype itself: Since a much larger clone is just one base distant, this may be a read error. This chain joins TRBV29-1 and TRBJ2-5; D gene unclear. Germline CDR1 SQVTM, CDR2 ANQGSEA. The germline V and J ends were trimmed by 4 bases and 4 bases, with 13 bases remaining between them. The CDR3 contains 13 residues. The chain's CDR3 is CSVVDALGETQYF. The CDR3 nucleotides read TGCAGCGTTGTCGACGCACTGGGAGAGACCCAGTACTTC.

Comment on this clonotype: A much bigger clone sits one base away, suggesting this may be a read error. The V call is TRBV4-3, the J call TRBJ2-3, with D maybe TRBD2 (6 bases). CDR1 LGHNA and CDR2 YSLEER come from the germline V gene. The CDR3 runs 15 residues. V was shortened by 1 base and J by 1 base, with 9 bases between the two germline ends. CDR3 region: CASSQGGKGTDTQYF. The CDR3 DNA sequence: TGCGCCAGCAGCCAAGGCGGGAAAGGCACAGATACGCAGTATTTT.

Notes on this clonotype: This likely comes from a read error, as the CDR3 has no conserved phenylalanine or tryptophan at its end. V gene TRBV5-1 combines with J gene TRBJ2-3, with 7 bases fitting TRBD2. CDR1 is SGHRS, CDR2 YFSETQ, per germline. This CDR3 contains 19 residues. Trimming at V came to 1 base and at J to 5 bases, leaving 19 bases not matched to a gene. DNA for the CDR3: TGCGCCAGCAGCTTGTCAAGGATAGCGGGTTACTCTGAGGGAGATACGCAGTATTGT. The encoded protein is CASSLSRIAGYSEGDTQYC.

This clonotype has a count of ten or more. The rearrangement joins TRBV6-1 to TRBJ2-1, with TRBD2 identical over 11 bases. This CDR3 is built from 15 residues. Germline CDR1 reads MNHNS; CDR2 reads SASEGT. The junction had 3 bases not matched to a gene; V was cut back by 6 bases and J by 2 bases. The CDR3 DNA reads as TGTGCCAGCAGCGATAGCGGGGGGGCCTACAATGAGCAGTTCTTC. As protein: CASSDSGGAYNEQFF.

The chain has TRBV28 and TRBJ2-3; 10 bases are a match to TRBD2. Unmatched junction bases numbered 12, after V lost 6 bases and J lost 3 bases. Germline assignment: CDR1 MDHEN and CDR2 SYDVKM. CDR3 length: 17 residues. The CDR3 here is CASSEWASGSKTDTQYF. DNA for the CDR3: TGTGCCAGCAGCGAATGGGCTAGCGGGAGTAAGACAGATACGCAGTATTTT.

This clonotype was recorded at least ten times. The V gene is TRBV20-1, the J gene TRBJ2-7, with D tentatively TRBD2 (6 bases). V lost 1 base, J lost 0 bases, and 16 bases lay in between. The length of the CDR3 is 16 residues. Germline loops: CDR1 DFQATT, CDR2 SNEGSKA (reference sequence). CDR3 in amino acids: CSARGNEAGSSYEQYF. DNA for the CDR3: TGCAGTGCTAGAGGGAATGAGGCGGGAAGCTCCTACGAGCAGTACTTC.

Turning to this clonotype: A much larger clone lies a single base off, so this may be a read error. The CDR3 region is CASTLRDFNEKPFF. CDR3 nucleotides: TGTGCCAGCACCCTTCGGGACTTTAATGAAAAACCGTTTTTT. The rearrangement links TRBV12-3 or TRBV12-4 to TRBJ1-4, with D possibly TRBD1 on 5 matching bases. This CDR3 is built from 14 residues.

This clonotype has at least ten counts. A read error may explain this, as a much larger clone is one base away. The chain recombines TRBV6-5 with TRBJ1-6; D is unresolved. This CDR3 comprises 13 residues. Per the germline V gene, CDR1 is MNHEY and CDR2 is SVGAGI. The CDR3 sequence is CASRQDLDSPRHF. The CDR3 nucleotides are TGTGCCAGCAGGCAGGATCTCGATTCACCCCGCCACTTT.

As for this clonotype: A read error may explain this, as a much larger clone is one base away. The J gene is TRBJ2-5, the V gene TRBV9; 9 nucleotides align to TRBD1. Germline V gives CDR1 SGDLS, CDR2 YYNGEE. The CDR3 has 15 residues. V was clipped by 4 bases and J by 11 bases; unmatched bases: 15. The CDR3, as DNA: TGTGCCAGCAGCCGCCGGGACAGGGTGAACAATGAGCAGTACTTC. Its protein is CASSRRDRVNNEQYF.

This clonotype was recorded at least ten times. The chain links TRBV7-2 to TRBJ2-3, with 11 bases identical to TRBD2. Looked up from germline, CDR1 is SGHTA and CDR2 is FQGNSA. CDR3 size: 17 residues. V gave up 5 bases and J gave up 4 bases; unmatched junction bases: 11. CDR3 sequence: CASSRASSGGRADTQYF. The CDR3, as DNA: TGTGCCAGCAGCCGAGCTTCTAGCGGGGGGCGGGCAGATACGCAGTATTTT.

Many counts were recorded for this clonotype. The chain is built from TRBV18 and TRBJ2-3; 9 nucleotides agree with TRBD2. Trimming took 3 bases from V and 4 from J; bases not matched to a gene: 8. CDR3 size: 16 residues. Germline V CDR1 and CDR2: KGHSH, LQKENI. The CDR3 region has the DNA TGTGCCAGCTCACCGTTTAGCGGGGGATCGGCAGATACGCAGTATTTT. Translating gives CASSPFSGGSADTQYF.

Remarks on this clonotype: This sequence may be a read error, since a much larger clone differs from it by one base. The J gene is TRBJ2-5, the V gene TRBV5-6; no clear D gene. The CDR3 extends over 15 amino acids. CDR1 and CDR2 (germline): SGHDT, YYEEEE. Trimming took 4 bases from V and 3 from J, leaving 16 bases between them. CDR3 in DNA: TGTGCCAGCAGCCAGCCGGGTATAACAAAAGAGACCCAGTACTTC. Translated, it gives CASSQPGITKETQYF.

CDR3 sequence (DNA): TGTGCCACCCGTCCCATTTTACGAGGGGGCGACACAGATACGCAGTATTTT. This gives the protein CATRPILRGGDTDTQYF. The V gene is TRBV28, the J gene TRBJ2-3, with 7 bases aligning to TRBD1. In germline, CDR1 is MDHEN, CDR2 SYDVKM. J was trimmed by 2 bases and V by 10 bases; bases with no gene match: 18. The CDR3 spans 17 residues.

J is TRBJ2-1 and V is TRBV4-2, with 10 positions matching TRBD2. The CDR3 has 16 amino acids. Per the germline V gene, CDR1 is LGHNA and CDR2 is YNFKEQ. The trim removed 3 bases at V and 5 bases at J, leaving 7 bases unmatched. CDR3 in amino acids: CASSHDLAGANNEQFF. The CDR3 DNA sequence: TGTGCCAGCAGCCATGACCTAGCGGGAGCCAACAATGAGCAGTTCTTC.

The chain carries TRBV7-6 and TRBJ1-6; 7 bases align to TRBD1. J was trimmed by 7 bases and V by 1 base; bases with no gene match: 4. This CDR3 has 15 residues. The V gene's germline CDR1 is SGHVS and CDR2 FNYEAQ. The CDR3 nucleotides read TGTGCCAGCAGCTTAGAACCAGGGGGAAATTCACCCCTCCACTTT. Encoded protein: CASSLEPGGNSPLHF. The full variable domain, rest sourced from reference TRBV7-6 and TRBJ1-6, is GAGVSQSPRYKVTKRGQDVALRCDPISGHVSLYWYRQALGQGPEFLTYFNYEAQQDKSGLPNDRFSAERPEGSISTLTIQRTEQRDSAMYRCASSLEPGGNSPLHFGNGTRLTVT.

This clonotype was recorded many times. The V gene is TRBV29-1, the J gene TRBJ1-2; 9 nucleotides agree with TRBD1. In germline, CDR1 is SQVTM, CDR2 ANQGSEA. J was trimmed by 7 bases and V by 6 bases; bases with no gene match: 6. CDR3 length: 12 amino acids. Here the CDR3 DNA reads TGCAGCGTGCGGGACAGGGCGGGTGGCTACACCTTC. This translates into CSVRDRAGGYTF.

This clonotype was detected many times. CDR3 nucleotide sequence: TGTGCCATCAGTGAGGGGCCCACGGGAGAGACCCAGTACTTC. Translated, it gives CAISEGPTGETQYF. The J gene is TRBJ2-5, the V gene TRBV10-3; D remains ambiguous. The V gene's germline CDR1 is ENHRY and CDR2 SYGVKD. With 2 bases removed from V and 4 bases from J, the gap between germline ends came to 11 bases. The CDR3 loop spans 14 amino acids.

This clonotype was counted ten times or more. V gene TRBV6-2 or TRBV6-3 combines with J gene TRBJ2-3, with D perhaps TRBD2 (7 bases). CDR1 MNHEY and CDR2 SVGEGT come from the germline V gene. This CDR3 comprises 16 residues. V gave up 2 bases and J gave up 2 bases, with 14 bases separating them. The CDR3 spells CASSYVGGRFTDTQYF. In DNA, the CDR3 is TGTGCCAGCAGTTACGTCGGGGGGCGTTTCACAGATACGCAGTATTTT.

Details on this clonotype: A read error may be the cause here, since a much bigger clone is one base away. The V gene is TRBV7-9, the J gene TRBJ2-1; 9 positions match TRBD1. The J call is in doubt because the DNA end fits TRBJ2-7 better. The CDR3 has 16 amino acids. Germline lookup yields CDR1 SEHNR and CDR2 FQNEAQ (reference sequence). For the CDR3, the DNA is TGTGCCAGCAGCCGAGCGGGACAGGGCCTCTACAATGAGCAGTACTTC. Residues: CASSRAGQGLYNEQYF.

Details on this clonotype: A read error may explain this, as a much larger clone is one base away. The CDR3 spells CASSATGAWGEQYF. CDR3 in DNA: TGTGCCAGCAGCGCTACCGGGGCCTGGGGTGAGCAGTACTTC. The chain joins TRBV9 to TRBJ2-5; either TRBD1 or TRBD2 may fit D (5 bases each). The V gene's germline CDR1 is SGDLS and CDR2 YYNGEE. Trimming removed 3 bases from V and 11 bases from J, with 20 bases in between. CDR3 length equals 14 residues.

This clonotype was found many times. The rearrangement uses TRBV12-3 or TRBV12-4 and TRBJ2-3; 13 bases align to TRBD2. V lost 6 bases to trimming and J lost 5 bases; unmatched junction nucleotides: 8. This CDR3 contains 16 residues. The CDR3 coding sequence is TGTGCCAGCAGCCTGGGACTAGCGGGGCGGGGAGATACGCAGTATTTT. It codes for CASSLGLAGRGDTQYF.

This clonotype came up once. The V and J genes are TRBV19 and TRBJ2-6; 7 nucleotides align to TRBD1. This CDR3 has 16 residues. J gave up 2 bases and V 0 bases, and 1 base lay outside the gene matches. In germline, CDR1 is LNHDA, CDR2 SQIVND (reference sequence). Here the CDR3 reads CASSIDQGAGANVLTF. The CDR3 DNA reads TGTGCCAGTAGTATAGATCAGGGGGCTGGGGCCAACGTCCTGACTTTC. Complete variable domain (other parts from reference TRBV19 and TRBJ2-6): DGGITQSPKYLFRKEGQNVTLSCEQNLNHDAMYWYRQDPGQGLRLIYYSQIVNDFQKGDIAEGYSVSREKKESFPLTVTSAQKNPTAFYLCASSIDQGAGANVLTFGAGSRLTVL.

This clonotype came up many times. The rearrangement uses TRBV29-1 and TRBJ1-2; D is uncertain. V lost 0 bases and J 8 bases, leaving 7 bases between the germline ends. This CDR3 contains 11 residues. Germline CDR1 and CDR2: SQVTM and ANQGSEA. The CDR3 DNA reads as TGCAGCGTTGAAGACGCGAGAGGCTACACCTTC. Its translation: CSVEDARGYTF.

Worth noting for this clonotype: This sequence may be a read error, since a much larger clone differs from it by one base. The chain couples TRBV15 to TRBJ2-1; perhaps D is TRBD1 or TRBD2 (5 bases each). The J call could be wrong; TRBJ2-7 is a better fit for the DNA end. Germline values: CDR1 LNHNV, CDR2 YYDKDF (reference sequence). The CDR3 is made up of 16 amino acids. The CDR3 bases are TGTGCCACCAGCAGCCCACGGGACCGCTCCTACAATGAGCAGTACTTC. Its translation is CATSSPRDRSYNEQYF.

The chain recombines TRBV18 with TRBJ2-3, with a tentative D call TRBD2 (5 bases). Deletions cut 5 bases from V and 6 bases from J, with 18 bases between. Germline V gene lookup returns CDR1 KGHSH and CDR2 LQKENI. This CDR3 has 15 amino acids. The CDR3: CASSAFGEIADTQYF. DNA for the CDR3: TGTGCCAGCTCAGCCTTCGGGGAGATCGCGGATACGCAGTATTTT.

A few counts support this clonotype. The chain's CDR3 is CAWSRTAQGEYF. CDR3 nucleotide sequence: TGTGCCTGGAGTAGGACAGCCCAGGGAGAGTACTTC. This chain connects TRBV30 to TRBJ2-4; D possibly corresponds to TRBD1 (6 bases). This CDR3 has 12 amino acids. Germline CDR1 and CDR2: GTSNPN and SVGIG (reference sequence). V was clipped by 2 bases and J by 14 bases, with 16 bases between them.

The chain is built from TRBV5-1 and TRBJ2-7; D call uncertain. Judging by the DNA end, TRBJ2-5 fits better; the J call may be wrong. This CDR3 has 13 residues. Germline V gene sequence: CDR1 SGHRS, CDR2 YFSETQ. This chain's CDR3 is CASSSNLRETQYF. The CDR3 DNA sequence: TGCGCCAGCAGCTCAAACTTGAGGGAGACCCAGTACTTC.

This clonotype was detected ten times or more. The gene calls are TRBV6-1 and TRBJ2-5; 10 bases are a match to TRBD1. Germline lookup yields CDR1 MNHNS and CDR2 SASEGT. This CDR3 is 15 amino acids long. V lost 4 bases to trimming and J lost 7 bases; unmatched junction nucleotides: 9. The CDR3 reads CASSGGQGSWATQYF. The DNA for the CDR3 is TGTGCCAGCAGTGGGGGACAGGGGTCATGGGCGACCCAGTACTTC.